The 18 T cell receptor beta chains below were found in one sample sequenced in a study of blood T cell repertoires in COVID-19. Some clones are missing from TCRdb's copy, which holds only in-frame ones; the method was immunoSEQ multiplex PCR. The sample yields some 220,000 clones, 84% seen once. The sample taken for sequencing was peripheral blood. Receptors were obtained from a man aged 45-60 years with active or convalescent COVID-19.

The rearrangement links TRBV7-9 to TRBJ2-3, with D hard to call. The V end was cut by 2 bases, the J end by 0 bases, with 9 bases between. The CDR3 runs 15 residues. The germline CDR1 and CDR2 sequences are SEHNR and FQNEAQ (reference sequence). The CDR3 reads CASSLLQPSTDTQYF. In DNA, the CDR3 is TGTGCCAGCAGCTTATTACAACCGAGCACAGATACGCAGTATTTT. Drawing the rest from reference TRBV7-9 and TRBJ2-3, the complete variable domain is DTGVSQNPRHKITKRGQNVTFRCDPISEHNRLYWYRQTLGQGPEFLTYFQNEAQLEKSRLLSDRFSAERPKGSFSTLEIQRTEQGDSAMYLCASSLLQPSTDTQYFGPGTRLTVL.

This rearrangement joins TRBV29-1 to TRBJ2-3; TRBD2 matches 11 bases. V lost 5 bases and J lost 0; bases outside the gene matches: 4. Per germline, CDR1 SQVTM and CDR2 ANQGSEA. The CDR3 is 15 amino acids. The CDR3 bases are TGCAGCGTTTTGGGACTAGCGGAAAGCACAGATACGCAGTATTTT. This codes for CSVLGLAESTDTQYF.

The chain joins TRBV6-1 to TRBJ2-7; TRBD2 aligns across 8 bases. Germline lookup yields CDR1 MNHNS and CDR2 SASEGT. The CDR3 consists of 17 residues. The V segment lost 4 bases and the J segment 4 bases; nucleotides outside the gene matches: 15. CDR3 nucleotides: TGTGCCAGCAGTGGGGTATACGGGGGGGGCTCGGCGTACGAGCAGTACTTC. Its protein product is CASSGVYGGGSAYEQYF.

The chain joins TRBV5-1 to TRBJ2-1, with 16 bases fitting TRBD2. V shed 1 base and J 7 bases; nucleotides not matched to a gene: 11. The CDR3 covers 19 residues. The germline V gene encodes CDR1 SGHRS and CDR2 YFSETQ. The CDR3 sequence is CASSLKGLAGGINRNEQFF. In DNA form, the CDR3 reads TGCGCCAGCAGCTTGAAGGGACTAGCGGGAGGGATTAATAGAAATGAGCAGTTCTTC.

The J gene is TRBJ2-1, the V gene TRBV3-1 (or the pseudogene TRBV3-2); 12 bases fit TRBD2. Unmatched junction bases numbered 5, after V lost 4 bases and J lost 4 bases. Germline V gives CDR1 LGHDT, CDR2 YNNKEL (reference sequence). The CDR3 has 16 amino acids. CDR3 coding DNA: TGTGCCAGCAGCCCCAGGACTAGCGGGACTTACAATGAGCAGTTCTTC. Protein: CASSPRTSGTYNEQFF.

In this sample, this clone turned up once. V is TRBV7-2 and J is TRBJ1-6; TRBD1 might be the D (6 bases). With 1 base removed from V and 10 bases from J, the gap between germline ends came to 14 bases. CDR1 SGHTA and CDR2 FQGNSA come from the germline V gene. The CDR3 consists of 15 residues. Written as DNA, the CDR3 is TGTGCCAGCAGCTTAGATTGGGGGCGGGGGTCACCCCTCCACTTT. The encoded protein is CASSLDWGRGSPLHF.

This chain connects TRBV10-3 to TRBJ1-1, with a weak D call TRBD1 (5 bases). CDR1 and CDR2 (germline): ENHRY, SYGVKD. The CDR3 spans 15 residues. Between the trimmed V and J ends, which lost 0 bases and 6 bases, there was a span of 14 bases. The CDR3 bases are TGTGCCATCAGTGAGTCGGGGCGGGGAGGGGCTGAAGCTTTCTTT. This sequence encodes CAISESGRGGAEAFF.

The chain uses TRBV5-1 and TRBJ2-2; tentative D call: TRBD1 (5 bases). V was cut by 5 bases and J by 6 bases, with 14 bases left in between. CDR3 length equals 14 residues. CDR1 and CDR2 (germline): SGHRS, YFSETQ. The CDR3 sequence: CASRDFKGSGELFF. Here the CDR3 DNA reads TGCGCCAGCAGGGATTTTAAGGGGTCCGGGGAGCTGTTTTTT.

The chain couples TRBV10-2 to TRBJ1-5, with D tentatively TRBD1 (5 bases). V lost 1 base, J lost 4 bases, and 8 bases lay in between. This CDR3 spans 14 amino acids. CDR1 and CDR2 (germline): WSHSY, SAAADI. The CDR3 loop reads CASSEFAGNQPQHF. The CDR3 DNA is TGCGCCAGCAGTGAGTTTGCAGGGAATCAGCCCCAGCATTTT.

This sequence joins TRBV18 and TRBJ1-1; D unresolved. The CDR3 length is 16 residues. In germline, CDR1 is KGHSH, CDR2 LQKENI. Trimming removed 0 bases at V and 0 bases at J, with 11 bases between. The chain's CDR3 is CASSPPGRAMNTEAFF. CDR3 sequence (DNA): TGTGCCAGCTCACCACCGGGGAGGGCAATGAACACTGAAGCTTTCTTT.

CDR3 sequence: CASSFQVHTEAFF. In DNA form, the CDR3 reads TGTGCCAGCAGCTTCCAGGTTCACACTGAAGCTTTCTTT. The chain couples TRBV7-3 to TRBJ1-1; D remains unclear. Germline V CDR1 and CDR2: SGHTA, FQGTGA. This CDR3 is built from 13 residues. V dropped 3 bases and J dropped 3 bases, with 8 bases sitting between them.

The chain combines TRBV5-4 with TRBJ1-1; D may be TRBD1 (6 bases). The length of the CDR3 is 14 residues. V was trimmed by 4 bases and J by 6 bases, leaving 16 bases between them. Germline V gene lookup returns CDR1 SGHNT and CDR2 YYREEE (reference sequence). Here the CDR3 DNA reads TGTGCCAGCAGCCGGGGGGGGGCGGAGTCTGAAGCTTTCTTT. Encoded protein: CASSRGGAESEAFF.

In its sample, this clone was seen once. The chain links TRBV28 to TRBJ1-4; D gene ambiguous. Germline V gene data show CDR1 as MDHEN and CDR2 as SYDVKM. The CDR3 extends over 18 amino acids. The ends were cut back, 5 bases at V and 4 bases at J, with 23 bases in the middle. The CDR3 here is CASSPLAARSSFNEKLFF. CDR3 nucleotides: TGTGCCAGCAGTCCCCTAGCCGCCCGATCCTCATTTAATGAAAAACTGTTTTTT. Filled out from reference TRBV28 and TRBJ1-4, the complete variable domain reads DVKVTQSSRYLVKRTGEKVFLECVQDMDHENMFWYRQDPGLGLRLIYFSYDVKMKEKGDIPEGYSVSREKKERFSLILESASTNQTSMYLCASSPLAARSSFNEKLFFGSGTQLSVL.

The chain joins TRBV3-1 (or the pseudogene TRBV3-2) to TRBJ2-2; D remains ambiguous. Trimming took off 7 bases at V and 4 bases at J, with 10 bases between the two ends. Germline assignment: CDR1 LGHDT and CDR2 YNNKEL (reference sequence). This CDR3 has 13 residues. CDR3: CASMILSTGELFF. The CDR3 coding sequence is TGTGCCAGCATGATCCTATCCACCGGGGAGCTGTTTTTT.

The gene calls are TRBV28 and TRBJ2-1, with TRBD2 matching over 12 bases. This CDR3 has 17 residues. From germline, CDR1 is MDHEN and CDR2 SYDVKM. The ends lost 6 bases at V and 7 bases at J; junction bases unmatched: 13. For the CDR3, the DNA is TGTGCCAGCAGGGCCTGGAGTTGGACTAGCGGGGTGAATGAGCAGTTCTTC. Its translation is CASRAWSWTSGVNEQFF.

This clone has only a few counts. This chain connects TRBV3-1 (or the pseudogene TRBV3-2) to TRBJ1-2; D might be TRBD1 (6 bases). Per the germline V gene, CDR1 is LGHDT and CDR2 is YNNKEL (reference sequence). This CDR3 contains 12 residues. Trimming removed 5 bases at V and 5 bases at J, with 9 bases between. CDR3 coding DNA: TGTGCCAGCAGCTTGGACAGTTATGGCTACACCTTC. Translated, it gives CASSLDSYGYTF.

The CDR3 DNA follows: TGTGCCAGCAGCAAAACACTAGCGGGAGCGTATGAGCAGTTCTTC. It yields the protein CASSKTLAGAYEQFF. This sequence joins TRBV11-2 and TRBJ2-1, with TRBD2 matching 11 bases. This CDR3 comprises 15 residues. Per the germline V gene, CDR1 is SGHAT and CDR2 is FQNNGV. Trimming took 5 bases from V and 8 from J; bases not matched to a gene: 8.

This clone was detected a few times. The chain has TRBV9 and TRBJ2-1, with D perhaps matching TRBD2 (6 bases). Germline V gives CDR1 SGDLS, CDR2 YYNGEE. Trimming stripped 0 bases from V and 0 bases from J, with 10 bases between. The CDR3 is 16 residues long. For the CDR3, the DNA is TGTGCCAGCAGCGTAGATCGGGGGACCTCCTACAATGAGCAGTTCTTC. Protein sequence: CASSVDRGTSYNEQFF. Full variable domain (missing parts from reference TRBV9 and TRBJ2-1): DSGVTQTPKHLITATGQRVTLRCSPRSGDLSVYWYQQSLDQGLQFLIQYYNGEERAKGNILERFSAQQFPDLHSELNLSSLELGDSALYFCASSVDRGTSYNEQFFGPGTRLTVL.